This TCR beta chain was found in a study of T-cell reconstitution after alpha-beta-depleted transplantation in children. Preparation of the TCRbeta library used unique molecular identifiers. TCRdb fed the PCR reads into MiXCR, producing one record per CDR3 protein. The sample lists hundreds of thousands of distinct CDR3 sequences; roughly a quarter were seen once. About this clonotype: Antigen specificity is unknown.

Study-level findings and limits: Expanded clones from the graft, numbering several hundred, reportedly supplied alpha-beta T cells about two months after transplant. Recipient T cells and thymic progenitors that survived gave rise to the high TCRbeta diversity observed at day 60 in some patients. Newly generated T cells supplied most T-cell counts and diversity one year post-transplant.

The sequences come from PBMCs, mostly from graft donor cells, collected 360 days after TCRalphabeta/CD19-depleted stem cell transplant. The receptor was isolated from a female patient aged 2 to 10 who had a stem cell transplant for congenital amegakaryocytic thrombocytopenia, so the T cells may come from the graft donor.

The CDR3 is CASSLNGLAGDYEQFF. The CDR3 coding sequence is TGTGCCAGCAGTCTAAACGGACTAGCGGGAGACTATGAGCAGTTCTTC. The chain joins TRBV12-3 or TRBV12-4 to TRBJ2-1; 13 bases are a match to TRBD2. This CDR3 spans 16 amino acids. Unmatched junction bases numbered 9, after V lost 5 bases and J lost 8 bases.